These 29 T cell receptor beta chains originate from one sample sequenced in a study of blood T cell repertoires in COVID-19. The table came from immunoSEQ multiplex PCR; TCRdb's copy has only in-frame clones and leaves some out. Of roughly 200,000 clones in the sample, approximately 80% were seen once. The sample taken for sequencing was peripheral blood. These receptors came from a man aged 35 to 55 with acute or convalescent COVID-19.

The chain links TRBV10-3 to TRBJ2-2; 8 positions agree with TRBD2. Looked up from germline, CDR1 is ENHRY and CDR2 is SYGVKD. The CDR3 length is 15 residues. V gave up 2 bases and J gave up 7 bases; unmatched junction bases: 6. CDR3 bases: TGTGCCATCAGTGAGCGGGAGGGCCACAGCGGGGAGCTGTTTTTT. Amino acid sequence: CAISEREGHSGELFF.

This chain joins TRBV5-5 and TRBJ1-6; TRBD1 is a possible D gene (6 bases). Trimming left V 1 base short and J 10 bases short, with 18 bases between. CDR1 is SGHKS, CDR2 YYEKEE, per germline (reference sequence). CDR3 length: 16 residues. CDR3 DNA: TGTGCCAGCAGCTTGCCGACACCCGTCCAGGGGTCACCCCTCCACTTT. Translation: CASSLPTPVQGSPLHF.

The J gene is TRBJ1-4, the V gene TRBV25-1; D not certain. The V end lost 3 bases, the J end lost 4 bases, and 18 bases lay between the germline ends. This CDR3 is built from 17 residues. Germline-derived CDR1 and CDR2 are MGHDK and SYGVNS. CDR3 sequence (DNA): TGTGCCAGCAGTGAGGGAGTGATGACCTCACGTAATGAAAAACTGTTTTTT. Residues: CASSEGVMTSRNEKLFF.

The V call is TRBV30, the J call TRBJ2-7; D perhaps matches TRBD2 (5 bases). Germline V gene sequence: CDR1 GTSNPN, CDR2 SVGIG (reference sequence). V shed 4 bases and J shed 5 bases, with 15 bases lying between them. This CDR3 has 13 residues. The CDR3 DNA sequence: TGTGCCTGGACCAGCGGTGGGGTTCACGAGCAGTACTTC. It encodes CAWTSGGVHEQYF.

V usage is TRBV12-5 and J usage is TRBJ2-2; 8 bases align to TRBD2. J gave up 5 bases and V 3 bases, and 5 bases lay outside the gene matches. Germline V gene data show CDR1 as LGHNT and CDR2 as FRNRAP. The CDR3 is 15 residues long. The CDR3 DNA is TGTGCTAGTGGTTTCTTAGCGGGACAAACCGGGGAGCTGTTTTTT. This translates into CASGFLAGQTGELFF.

V and J are TRBV10-3 and TRBJ1-5; 10 bases match TRBD1. In germline, CDR1 is ENHRY, CDR2 SYGVKD. Trimming removed 4 bases from V and 5 bases from J; junction bases left unmatched: 11. This CDR3 spans 17 amino acids. DNA for the CDR3: TGTGCCATCAGTGGGGACAGGGGCGGGGGATACGATCAGCCCCAGCATTTT. Its translation is CAISGDRGGGYDQPQHF.

The chain uses TRBV19 and TRBJ1-2; 8 nucleotides align to TRBD1. Germline CDR1 is LNHDA and CDR2 is SQIVND (reference sequence). The V and J ends lost 4 bases and 8 bases, in that order; junction bases with no gene match: 15. The length of the CDR3 is 16 residues. CDR3: CASSTTGTGGRRGYTF. Here the CDR3 DNA reads TGTGCCAGTAGTACCACTGGGACAGGCGGGCGAAGGGGCTACACCTTC.

CDR3 residues: CASNEGGPNTEAFF. The DNA for the CDR3 is TGTGCCAGCAACGAGGGGGGGCCAAACACTGAAGCTTTCTTT. The chain links TRBV28 to TRBJ1-1, with D possibly matching TRBD1 (6 bases). This CDR3 comprises 14 residues. V was trimmed by 7 bases and J by 2 bases, leaving 14 bases between them. Per the germline V gene, CDR1 is MDHEN and CDR2 is SYDVKM. Supplemented by reference TRBV28 and TRBJ1-1, the full variable domain reads DVKVTQSSRYLVKRTGEKVFLECVQDMDHENMFWYRQDPGLGLRLIYFSYDVKMKEKGDIPEGYSVSREKKERFSLILESASTNQTSMYLCASNEGGPNTEAFFGQGTRLTVV.

J is TRBJ1-2 and V is TRBV29-1, with TRBD1 matching 7 bases. This CDR3 region has 14 residues. After removal of 5 bases from V and 0 bases from J, the junction contained 6 bases not matched to a gene. CDR1 and CDR2 from the germline V gene are SQVTM and ANQGSEA. This CDR3 is CSVRTGISNYGYTF. The CDR3 DNA reads TGCAGCGTTCGGACAGGAATTTCTAACTATGGCTACACCTTC.

The chain couples TRBV11-3 to TRBJ2-1; D unclear. The CDR3 has 17 residues. V dropped 4 bases and J dropped 4 bases, with 20 bases sitting between them. CDR1 is SGHNT, CDR2 YENEEA, per germline. The CDR3 is CASSSASLARGYNEQFF. The DNA for the CDR3 is TGTGCCAGCAGCTCCGCATCCCTTGCTCGCGGATACAATGAGCAGTTCTTC.

The rearrangement uses TRBV5-1 and TRBJ2-3, with 7 bases identical to TRBD2. J lost 2 bases, V lost 4 bases, and 7 bases had no gene match. The CDR3 extends over 15 amino acids. CDR1 SGHRS and CDR2 YFSETQ come from the germline V gene. The CDR3 protein is CASSQRDLPTDTQYF. The CDR3 nucleotides are TGCGCCAGCAGCCAGCGGGACTTACCCACAGATACGCAGTATTTT.

The chain is built from TRBV12-3 or TRBV12-4 and TRBJ1-3; weak D call: TRBD1 (5 bases). V was pared by 7 bases and J by 5 bases, with 12 bases between. The CDR3 runs 13 residues. The CDR3 here is CASTETDRNTIYF. Here the CDR3 DNA reads TGTGCCAGCACCGAGACAGATAGAAACACCATATATTTT.

The chain is built from TRBV11-3 and TRBJ2-5; TRBD1 agrees at 12 bases. Germline values: CDR1 SGHNT, CDR2 YENEEA. V lost 4 bases to trimming and J lost 4 bases; unmatched junction nucleotides: 4. The CDR3 runs 15 residues. This chain's CDR3 is CASSSGTGGLETQYF. The CDR3 nucleotides read TGTGCCAGCAGCTCCGGGACAGGGGGCTTAGAGACCCAGTACTTC.

The chain recombines TRBV3-1 (or the pseudogene TRBV3-2) with TRBJ2-3; 10 bases are a match to TRBD2. Germline V gene data show CDR1 as LGHDT and CDR2 as YNNKEL (reference sequence). The CDR3 contains 15 residues. J was trimmed by 6 bases and V by 0 bases; bases with no gene match: 3. CDR3 coding DNA: TGTGCCAGCAGCCAAGATCTAGCGGGAGCCGATACGCAGTATTTT. Translation gives CASSQDLAGADTQYF.

The chain carries TRBV4-3 and TRBJ2-7, with TRBD2 identical over 8 bases. The CDR3 spans 15 residues. V gave up 4 bases and J gave up 2 bases; unmatched junction bases: 7. In germline, CDR1 is LGHNA, CDR2 YSLEER. The CDR3 sequence is CASSRVAGFTYEQYF. The CDR3 bases are TGCGCCAGCAGCCGAGTAGCGGGATTCACCTACGAGCAGTACTTC.

The V call is TRBV19, the J call TRBJ2-3, with a weak D call TRBD2 (5 bases). With 6 bases removed from V and 4 bases from J, the gap between germline ends came to 20 bases. This CDR3 has 16 amino acids. Germline CDR1 LNHDA, CDR2 SQIVND (reference sequence). The CDR3 DNA reads TGTGCCAGTAGCGAATACTTTGAAGGAGGACCAGATACGCAGTATTTT. Amino acid sequence: CASSEYFEGGPDTQYF. Drawing the rest from reference TRBV19 and TRBJ2-3, the complete variable domain is DGGITQSPKYLFRKEGQNVTLSCEQNLNHDAMYWYRQDPGQGLRLIYYSQIVNDFQKGDIAEGYSVSREKKESFPLTVTSAQKNPTAFYLCASSEYFEGGPDTQYFGPGTRLTVL.

The chain is built from TRBV7-9 and TRBJ1-2; D unclear. The CDR3 is made up of 15 amino acids. The germline CDR1 and CDR2 sequences are SEHNR and FQNEAQ (reference sequence). The germline V and J ends were trimmed by 5 bases and 5 bases, with 18 bases remaining between them. In nucleotides, the CDR3 is TGTGCCAGCAGCGCCCTCGCCCAGGATGCATATGGCTACACCTTC. Its translation is CASSALAQDAYGYTF.

The rearrangement links TRBV12-3 or TRBV12-4 to TRBJ1-5; no firm D call. V was clipped by 5 bases and J by 7 bases, with 12 bases between them. This CDR3 is built from 13 residues. The CDR3 spells CASSVGGYQPQHF. CDR3 DNA: TGTGCCAGCAGTGTAGGAGGGTACCAGCCCCAGCATTTT.

The J gene is TRBJ1-1, the V gene TRBV12-3 or TRBV12-4, with D perhaps matching TRBD1 (6 bases). The CDR3 runs to 13 residues. The V end lost 6 bases, the J end lost 8 bases, and 16 bases lay between the germline ends. As DNA, the CDR3 is TGTGCCAGCAGCTCAACGGGGGGGGCCGAAGCTTTCTTT. This encodes CASSSTGGAEAFF.

This clone showed up just once. In DNA, the CDR3 is TGTGCCAGCAACATACAACTGAGGACTAGCGGACATCAAGAGACCCAGTACTTC. The encoded protein is CASNIQLRTSGHQETQYF. This chain uses TRBV3-1 (or the pseudogene TRBV3-2) with TRBJ2-5; 10 bases map to TRBD2. CDR1 LGHDT and CDR2 YNNKEL come from the germline V gene (reference sequence). The CDR3 runs 18 residues. The V gene end was trimmed by 7 bases and the J gene end by 2 bases; junction bases not matched to a gene: 16.

V gene TRBV7-9 combines with J gene TRBJ1-4; the D gene is possibly TRBD1 (6 bases). The CDR3 runs to 14 residues. V shed 4 bases and J shed 6 bases, with 12 bases lying between them. The V gene's germline CDR1 is SEHNR and CDR2 FQNEAQ (reference sequence). CDR3 sequence reads: CASSSRTVDEKLFF. CDR3 in DNA: TGTGCCAGCAGCTCTCGGACAGTAGATGAAAAACTGTTTTTT.

The table lists this clone with a count of one. This chain uses TRBV19 with TRBJ1-5; no clear D gene. Trimming stripped 7 bases from V and 0 bases from J, with 16 bases between. The CDR3 runs to 16 residues. The V gene's germline CDR1 is LNHDA and CDR2 SQIVND (reference sequence). CDR3 sequence: CASTSGAEYSNQPQHF. CDR3 in DNA: TGTGCCAGTACCTCGGGAGCAGAATATAGCAATCAGCCCCAGCATTTT.

The chain has TRBV9 and TRBJ2-3, with 7 positions matching TRBD1. This CDR3 is built from 15 residues. The V gene's germline CDR1 is SGDLS and CDR2 YYNGEE. Trimming removed 3 bases from V and 2 bases from J; junction bases left unmatched: 6. CDR3 bases: TGTGCCAGCAGCGGGCGGACAGGAACCACAGATACGCAGTATTTT. It encodes CASSGRTGTTDTQYF.

CDR3 sequence: CASSFGTRDEQYF. For the CDR3, the DNA is TGTGCCAGCAGCTTCGGTACGCGGGACGAGCAGTACTTC. The rearrangement links TRBV7-8 to TRBJ2-7, with a weak D call TRBD2 (5 bases). The CDR3 is made up of 13 amino acids. From germline, CDR1 is SGHVS and CDR2 FQNEAQ. The V gene lost 3 bases and the J gene lost 5 bases, with 11 bases spanning the gap.

The chain is built from TRBV5-1 and TRBJ2-2, with 9 bases matching TRBD1. The germline V gene encodes CDR1 SGHRS and CDR2 YFSETQ. V dropped 3 bases and J dropped 9; count of bases not matched to a gene: 9. The CDR3 consists of 15 residues. The CDR3 spells CASSYAGTGHRELFF. CDR3 bases: TGCGCCAGCAGCTATGCCGGGACAGGGCACCGGGAGCTGTTTTTT.

The chain employs TRBV23-1 and TRBJ2-5, with TRBD1 matching 8 bases. TRBV23-1 is known as an ORF, though its function is uncertain. This CDR3 spans 16 amino acids. V lost 7 bases and J lost 3; bases outside the gene matches: 13. As DNA, the CDR3 is TGCGCCAGCACCCAAACGGGGACAGGTCACAAAGAGACCCAGTACTTC. Its translation is CASTQTGTGHKETQYF.

The CDR3: CASSRTGGEKLFF. Here the CDR3 DNA reads TGTGCCAGCAGCCGCACAGGGGGTGAAAAACTGTTTTTT. The V gene is TRBV3-1 (or the pseudogene TRBV3-2), the J gene TRBJ1-4; 8 nucleotides match TRBD1. The CDR3 has 13 amino acids. Germline-derived CDR1 and CDR2 are LGHDT and YNNKEL (reference sequence). The junction had 2 bases not matched to a gene; V was cut back by 4 bases and J by 7 bases.

The chain links TRBV5-8 to TRBJ2-5, with TRBD1 as a possible D gene (5 bases). CDR1 is SGHTS, CDR2 YDEGEE, per germline. This CDR3 contains 12 residues. V was shortened by 3 bases and J by 2 bases, with 5 bases between the two germline ends. As DNA, the CDR3 is TGTGCCAGCAGCTGGACACAAGAGACCCAGTACTTC. The encoded protein is CASSWTQETQYF. Variable domain in full (rest from reference TRBV5-8 and TRBJ2-5): EAGVTQSPTHLIKTRGQQATLRCSPISGHTSVYWYQQALGLGLQFLLWYDEGEERNRGNFPPRFSGRQFPNYSSELNVNALELEDSALYLCASSWTQETQYFGPGTRLLVL.

The V gene is TRBV5-4, the J gene TRBJ2-5, with TRBD2 as a possible D gene (6 bases). Trimming took off 4 bases at V and 5 bases at J, with 21 bases between the two ends. This CDR3 comprises 16 residues. Germline V gene lookup returns CDR1 SGHNT and CDR2 YYREEE (reference sequence). The CDR3 loop is CASSRKGGGGRETQYF. CDR3 coding DNA: TGTGCCAGCAGCCGGAAGGGTGGCGGAGGGAGGGAGACCCAGTACTTC. The complete variable domain, with remaining parts taken from reference TRBV5-4 and TRBJ2-5, reads ETGVTQSPTHLIKTRGQQVTLRCSSQSGHNTVSWYQQALGQGPQFIFQYYREEENGRGNFPPRFSGLQFPNYSSELNVNALELDDSALYLCASSRKGGGGRETQYFGPGTRLLVL.